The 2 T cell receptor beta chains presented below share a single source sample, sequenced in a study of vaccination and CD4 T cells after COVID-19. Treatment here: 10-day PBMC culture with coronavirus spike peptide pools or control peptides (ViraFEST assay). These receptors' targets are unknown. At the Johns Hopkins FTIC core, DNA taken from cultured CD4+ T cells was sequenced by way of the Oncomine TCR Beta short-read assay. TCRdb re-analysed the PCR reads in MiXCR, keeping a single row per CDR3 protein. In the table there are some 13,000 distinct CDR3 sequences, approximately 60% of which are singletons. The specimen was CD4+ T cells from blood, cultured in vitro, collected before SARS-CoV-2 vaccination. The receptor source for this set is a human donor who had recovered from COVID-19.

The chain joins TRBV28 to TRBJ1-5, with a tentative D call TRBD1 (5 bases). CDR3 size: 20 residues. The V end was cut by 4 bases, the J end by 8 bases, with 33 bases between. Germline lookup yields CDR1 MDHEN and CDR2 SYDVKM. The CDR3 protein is CASSSPGASVERRREKPQHF. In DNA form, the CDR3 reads TGTGCCAGCAGTTCCCCCGGGGCCTCCGTCGAGCGGCGCAGGGAAAAGCCCCAGCATTTT.

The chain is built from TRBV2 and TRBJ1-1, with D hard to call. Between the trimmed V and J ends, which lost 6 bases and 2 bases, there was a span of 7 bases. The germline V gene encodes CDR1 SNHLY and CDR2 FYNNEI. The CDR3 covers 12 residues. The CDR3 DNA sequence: TGTGCCAGCAGAGACCAAAACACTGAAGCTTTCTTT. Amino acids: CASRDQNTEAFF.